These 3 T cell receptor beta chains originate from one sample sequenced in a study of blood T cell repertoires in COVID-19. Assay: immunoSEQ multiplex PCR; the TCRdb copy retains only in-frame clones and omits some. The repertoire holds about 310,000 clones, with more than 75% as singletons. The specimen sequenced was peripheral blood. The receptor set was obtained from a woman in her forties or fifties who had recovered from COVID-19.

The chain's CDR3 is CAWSRQGADIQYF. CDR3 sequence (DNA): TGTGCCTGGAGCCGACAGGGGGCGGACATTCAGTACTTC. The chain carries TRBV30 and TRBJ2-4; 10 positions agree with TRBD1. The CDR3 contains 13 residues. Unmatched junction bases numbered 4, after V lost 3 bases and J lost 8 bases. In germline, CDR1 is GTSNPN, CDR2 SVGIG (reference sequence).

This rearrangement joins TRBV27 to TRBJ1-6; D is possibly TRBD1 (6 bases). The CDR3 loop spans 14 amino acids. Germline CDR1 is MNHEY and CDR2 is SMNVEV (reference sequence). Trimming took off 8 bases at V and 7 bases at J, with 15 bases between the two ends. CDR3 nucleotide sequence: TGTGCCAGCCGGGGGGCCCAGGGGAATTCACCCCTCCACTTT. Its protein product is CASRGAQGNSPLHF.

CDR3: CASSPRLWGRDNQETQYF. The CDR3 region has the DNA TGTGCCAGCAGCCCCCGACTCTGGGGGAGGGATAATCAAGAGACCCAGTACTTC. The chain uses TRBV7-2 and TRBJ2-5; 7 bases map to TRBD2. This CDR3 has 18 residues. The germline gives CDR1 SGHTA, CDR2 FQGNSA. Losses at the gene ends were 5 bases for V and 2 bases for J; bases not matched to a gene: 17.